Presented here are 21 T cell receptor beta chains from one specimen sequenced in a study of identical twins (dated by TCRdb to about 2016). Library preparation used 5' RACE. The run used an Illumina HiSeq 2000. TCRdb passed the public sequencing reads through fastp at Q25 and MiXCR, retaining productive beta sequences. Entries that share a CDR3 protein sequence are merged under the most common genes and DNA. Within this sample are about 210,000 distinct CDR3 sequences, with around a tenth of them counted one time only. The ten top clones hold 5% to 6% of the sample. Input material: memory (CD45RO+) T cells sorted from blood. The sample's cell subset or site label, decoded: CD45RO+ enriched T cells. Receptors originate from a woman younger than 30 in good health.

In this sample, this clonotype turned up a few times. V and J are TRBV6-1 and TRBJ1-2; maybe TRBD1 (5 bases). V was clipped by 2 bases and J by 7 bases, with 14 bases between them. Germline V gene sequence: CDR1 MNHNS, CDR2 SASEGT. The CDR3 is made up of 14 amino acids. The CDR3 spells CASSENVGGGGYTF. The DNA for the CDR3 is TGTGCCAGCAGTGAAAATGTTGGGGGAGGTGGCTACACCTTC.

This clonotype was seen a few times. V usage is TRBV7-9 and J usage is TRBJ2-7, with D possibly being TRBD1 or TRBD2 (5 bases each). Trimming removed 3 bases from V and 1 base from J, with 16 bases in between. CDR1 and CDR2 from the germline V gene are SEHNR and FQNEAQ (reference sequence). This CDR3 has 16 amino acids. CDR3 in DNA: TGTGCCAGCAGCTTCGTCGGGGCAGGGAGATCCTACGAGCAGTACTTC. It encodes CASSFVGAGRSYEQYF.

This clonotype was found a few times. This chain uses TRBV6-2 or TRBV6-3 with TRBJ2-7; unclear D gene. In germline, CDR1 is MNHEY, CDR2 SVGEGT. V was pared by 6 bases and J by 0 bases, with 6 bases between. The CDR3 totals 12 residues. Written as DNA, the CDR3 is TGTGCCAGCAGATCGCCCTCCTACGAGCAGTACTTC. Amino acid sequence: CASRSPSYEQYF.

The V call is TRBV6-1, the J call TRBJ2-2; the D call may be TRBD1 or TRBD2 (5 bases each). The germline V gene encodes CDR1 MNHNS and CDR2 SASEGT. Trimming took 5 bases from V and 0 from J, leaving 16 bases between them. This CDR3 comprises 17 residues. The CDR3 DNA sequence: TGTGCCAGCAGTCGCGGGTGGGGGAATTCGAACACCGGGGAGCTGTTTTTT. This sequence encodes CASSRGWGNSNTGELFF.

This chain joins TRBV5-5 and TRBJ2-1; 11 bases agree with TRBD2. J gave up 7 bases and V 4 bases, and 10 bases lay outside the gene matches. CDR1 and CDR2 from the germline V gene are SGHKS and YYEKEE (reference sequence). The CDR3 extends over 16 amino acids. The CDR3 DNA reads TGTGCCAGCAGCGGAGCCGGGACTAGCGGTGGGAATGAGCAGTTCTTC. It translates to CASSGAGTSGGNEQFF. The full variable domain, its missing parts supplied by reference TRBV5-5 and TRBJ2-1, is DAGVTQSPTHLIKTRGQQVTLRCSPISGHKSVSWYQQVLGQGPQFIFQYYEKEERGRGNFPDRFSARQFPNYSSELNVNALLLGDSALYLCASSGAGTSGGNEQFFGPGTRLTVL.

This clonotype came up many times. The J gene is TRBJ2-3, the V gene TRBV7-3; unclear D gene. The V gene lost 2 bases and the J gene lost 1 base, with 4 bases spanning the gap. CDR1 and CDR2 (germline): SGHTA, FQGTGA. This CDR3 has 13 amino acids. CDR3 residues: CASSLSGTDTQYF. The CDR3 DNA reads TGTGCCAGCAGCTTATCCGGCACAGATACGCAGTATTTT.

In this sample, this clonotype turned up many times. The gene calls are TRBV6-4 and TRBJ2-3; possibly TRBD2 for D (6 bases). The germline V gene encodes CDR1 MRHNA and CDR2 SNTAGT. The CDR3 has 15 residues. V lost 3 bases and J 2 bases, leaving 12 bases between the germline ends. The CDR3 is CASSEFGGFTDTQYF. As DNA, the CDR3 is TGTGCCAGCAGTGAATTCGGGGGATTCACAGATACGCAGTATTTT.

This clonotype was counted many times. CDR3 loop: CASRGRGSGYTF. The DNA of the CDR3 is TGTGCCAGCAGAGGACGTGGGAGTGGCTACACCTTC. This sequence joins TRBV12-3 or TRBV12-4 and TRBJ1-2; D ambiguous. The V and J ends lost 6 bases and 7 bases respectively, with 12 bases between them. The length of the CDR3 is 12 residues.

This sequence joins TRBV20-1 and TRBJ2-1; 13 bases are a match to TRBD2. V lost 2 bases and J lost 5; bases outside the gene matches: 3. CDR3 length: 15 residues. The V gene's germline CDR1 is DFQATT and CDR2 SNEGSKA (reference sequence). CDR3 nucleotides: TGCAGTGCTAGAAAGGGACTAGCGGGGAACAATGAGCAGTTCTTC. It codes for CSARKGLAGNNEQFF.

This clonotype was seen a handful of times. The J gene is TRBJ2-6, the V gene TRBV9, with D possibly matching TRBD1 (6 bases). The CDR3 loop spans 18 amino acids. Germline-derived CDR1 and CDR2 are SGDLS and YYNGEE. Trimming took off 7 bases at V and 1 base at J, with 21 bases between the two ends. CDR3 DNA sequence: TGTGCCAGCGCTTCCACCGAGGGGGTAAGATCTGGGGCCAACGTCCTGACTTTC. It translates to CASASTEGVRSGANVLTF.

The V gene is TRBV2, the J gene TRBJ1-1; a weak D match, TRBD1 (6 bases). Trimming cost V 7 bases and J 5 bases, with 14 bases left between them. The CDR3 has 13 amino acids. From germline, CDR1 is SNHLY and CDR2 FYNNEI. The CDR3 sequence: CASTAGVGTEAFF. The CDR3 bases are TGTGCCAGCACGGCAGGGGTTGGAACTGAAGCTTTCTTT.

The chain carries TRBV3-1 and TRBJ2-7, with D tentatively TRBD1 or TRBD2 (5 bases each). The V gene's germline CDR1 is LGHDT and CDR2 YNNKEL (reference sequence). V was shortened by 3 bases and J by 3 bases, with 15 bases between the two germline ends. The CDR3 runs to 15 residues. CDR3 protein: CASSQRGRGVYEQYF. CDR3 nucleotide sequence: TGTGCCAGCAGCCAGAGGGGAAGGGGTGTCTACGAGCAGTACTTC.

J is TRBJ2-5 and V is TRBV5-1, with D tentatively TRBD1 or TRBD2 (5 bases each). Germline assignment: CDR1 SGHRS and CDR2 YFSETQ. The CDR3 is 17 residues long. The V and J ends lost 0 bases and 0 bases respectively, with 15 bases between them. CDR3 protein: CASSLEARGVYQETQYF. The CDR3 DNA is TGCGCCAGCAGCTTGGAAGCCCGGGGCGTGTACCAAGAGACCCAGTACTTC.

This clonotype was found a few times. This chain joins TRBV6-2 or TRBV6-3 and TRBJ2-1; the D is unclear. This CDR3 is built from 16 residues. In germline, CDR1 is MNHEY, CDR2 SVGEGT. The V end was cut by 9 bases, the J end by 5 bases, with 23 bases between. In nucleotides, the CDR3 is TGTGCCAGTTCAGCCGTTGGATTCAGCAGGCACAATGAGCAGTTCTTC. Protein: CASSAVGFSRHNEQFF.

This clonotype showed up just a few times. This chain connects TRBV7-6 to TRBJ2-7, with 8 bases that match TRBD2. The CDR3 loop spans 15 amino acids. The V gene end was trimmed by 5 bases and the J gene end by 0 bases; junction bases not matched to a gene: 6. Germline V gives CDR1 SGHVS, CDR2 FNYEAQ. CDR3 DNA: TGTGCCAGCAGCGTGAGCGGGAGCACCTCCTACGAGCAGTACTTC. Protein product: CASSVSGSTSYEQYF.

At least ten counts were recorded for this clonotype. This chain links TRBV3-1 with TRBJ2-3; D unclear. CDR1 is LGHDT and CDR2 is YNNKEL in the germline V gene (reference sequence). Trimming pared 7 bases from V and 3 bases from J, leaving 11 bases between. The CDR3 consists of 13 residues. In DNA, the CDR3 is TGTGCCAGCATACCCTCAAAAACAGATACGCAGTATTTT. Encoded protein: CASIPSKTDTQYF.

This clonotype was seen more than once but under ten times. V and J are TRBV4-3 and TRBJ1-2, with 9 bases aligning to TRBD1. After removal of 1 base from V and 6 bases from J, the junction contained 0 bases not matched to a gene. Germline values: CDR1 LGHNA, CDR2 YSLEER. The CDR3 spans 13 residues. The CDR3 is CASSQGQGDGYTF. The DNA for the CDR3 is TGCGCCAGCAGCCAAGGACAGGGGGATGGCTACACCTTC.

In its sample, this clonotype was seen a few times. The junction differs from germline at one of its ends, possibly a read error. The CDR3 is CASSGHRGPQYF. The CDR3 DNA reads as TGTGCTAGCAGCGGCCACAGGGGCCCCCAGTACTTC. The chain recombines TRBV7-7 with TRBJ2-5, with TRBD1 matching over 7 bases. Germline V gene lookup returns CDR1 SSHAT and CDR2 FNYEAQ (reference sequence). The CDR3 has 12 residues.

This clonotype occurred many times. As DNA, the CDR3 is TGTGCCAGCAGTGACCTGACAGTGAACACTGAAGCTTTCTTT. It codes for CASSDLTVNTEAFF. The V call is TRBV27, the J call TRBJ1-1; weak D call: TRBD1 (5 bases). Trimming cost V 5 bases and J 0 bases, with 10 bases left between them. Looked up from germline, CDR1 is MNHEY and CDR2 is SMNVEV (reference sequence). CDR3 length: 14 amino acids.

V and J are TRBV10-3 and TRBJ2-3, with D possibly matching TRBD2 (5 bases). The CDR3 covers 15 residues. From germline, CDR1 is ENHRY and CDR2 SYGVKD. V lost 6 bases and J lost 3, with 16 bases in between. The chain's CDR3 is CAIRSREYKTDTQYF. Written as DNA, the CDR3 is TGTGCCATCAGATCCCGGGAATATAAGACAGATACGCAGTATTTT.

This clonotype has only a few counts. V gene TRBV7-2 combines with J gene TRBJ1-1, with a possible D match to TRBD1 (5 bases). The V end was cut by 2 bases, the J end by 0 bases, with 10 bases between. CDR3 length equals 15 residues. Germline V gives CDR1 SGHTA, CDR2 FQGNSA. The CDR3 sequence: CASSLTGTVNTEAFF. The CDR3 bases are TGTGCCAGCAGCTTAACCGGGACGGTGAACACTGAAGCTTTCTTT.